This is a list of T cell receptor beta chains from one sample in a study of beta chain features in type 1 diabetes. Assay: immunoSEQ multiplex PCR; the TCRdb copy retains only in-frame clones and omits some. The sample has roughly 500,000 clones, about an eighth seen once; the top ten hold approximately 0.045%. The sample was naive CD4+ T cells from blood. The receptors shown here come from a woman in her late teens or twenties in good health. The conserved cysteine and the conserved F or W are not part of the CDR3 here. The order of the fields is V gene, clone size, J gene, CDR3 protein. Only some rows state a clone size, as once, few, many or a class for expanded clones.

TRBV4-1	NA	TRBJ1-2	ASRTWGGAGYGYT
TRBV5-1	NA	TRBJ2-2	ASSLWERNTGELF
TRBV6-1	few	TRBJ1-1	ASREGTEAF
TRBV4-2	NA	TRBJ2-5	ASSQRSYQETQY
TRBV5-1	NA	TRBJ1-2	ASNPGGNYGYT
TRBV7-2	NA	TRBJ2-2	ASSLVLVGTGELF
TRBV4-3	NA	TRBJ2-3	ASSQAPGLTDTQY
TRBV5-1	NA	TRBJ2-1	ASSLDPYNEQF
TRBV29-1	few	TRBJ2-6	SDPDGEINSGANVLT
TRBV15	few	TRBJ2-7	ATSRARTSYEQY
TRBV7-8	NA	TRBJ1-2	ASSLVGQPNGYT
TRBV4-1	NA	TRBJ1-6	ASSQWPGIGGTPLH
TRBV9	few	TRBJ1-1	ASSVAAQGNTEAF
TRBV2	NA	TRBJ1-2	ASSLGQGIGYT
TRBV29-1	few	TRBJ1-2	SGSGQGAGGYT
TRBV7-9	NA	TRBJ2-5	ASTPLEETQY
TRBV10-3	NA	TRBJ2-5	AISESKGSRQETQY
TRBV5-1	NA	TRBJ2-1	ASSLAAGGWAEQF
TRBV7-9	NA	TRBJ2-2	ASSFSLAGGPNGELF
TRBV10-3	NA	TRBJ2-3	AISERGEGTDTQY
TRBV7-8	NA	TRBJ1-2	ASSSSRGLYGYT
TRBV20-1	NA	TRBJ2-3	SANNRGAQY
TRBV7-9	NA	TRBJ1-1	ASSLVQGNTEAF
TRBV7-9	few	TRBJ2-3	ASSQTLTSGSTDTQY
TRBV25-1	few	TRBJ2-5	ASSEYILAGGQETQY
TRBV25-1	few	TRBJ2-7	ASSRTAYEQY
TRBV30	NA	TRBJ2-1	AWRPPGLVHEQF
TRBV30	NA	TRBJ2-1	AWAETYNEQF
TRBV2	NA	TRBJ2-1	ASSEAGRSYNEQF